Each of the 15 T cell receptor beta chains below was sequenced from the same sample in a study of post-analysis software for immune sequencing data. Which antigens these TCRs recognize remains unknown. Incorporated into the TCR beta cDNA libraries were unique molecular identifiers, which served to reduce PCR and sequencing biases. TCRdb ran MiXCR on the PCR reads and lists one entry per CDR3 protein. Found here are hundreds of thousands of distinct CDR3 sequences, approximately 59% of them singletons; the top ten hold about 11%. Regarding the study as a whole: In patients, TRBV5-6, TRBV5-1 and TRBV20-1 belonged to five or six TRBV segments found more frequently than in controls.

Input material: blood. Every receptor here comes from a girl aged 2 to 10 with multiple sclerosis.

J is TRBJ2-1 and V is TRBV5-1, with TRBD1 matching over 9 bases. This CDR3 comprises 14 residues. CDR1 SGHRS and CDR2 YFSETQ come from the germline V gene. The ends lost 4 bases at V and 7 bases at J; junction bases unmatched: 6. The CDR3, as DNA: TGCGCCAGCAGCAAGGGGACAGGGCCGAATGAGCAGTTCTTC. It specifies CASSKGTGPNEQFF.

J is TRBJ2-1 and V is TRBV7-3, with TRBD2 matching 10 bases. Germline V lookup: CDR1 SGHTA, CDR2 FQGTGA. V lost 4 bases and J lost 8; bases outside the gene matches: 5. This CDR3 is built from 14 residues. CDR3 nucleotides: TGTGCCAGCAGCTCCGGGACTAGCGTCGATGAGCAGTTCTTC. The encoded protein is CASSSGTSVDEQFF.

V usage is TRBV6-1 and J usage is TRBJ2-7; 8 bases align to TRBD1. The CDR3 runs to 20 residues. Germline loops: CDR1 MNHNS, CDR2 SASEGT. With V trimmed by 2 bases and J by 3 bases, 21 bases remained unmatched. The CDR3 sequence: CASSEPTSSDTGTGVYEQYF. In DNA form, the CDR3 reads TGTGCCAGCAGTGAACCTACCTCATCGGATACCGGGACAGGAGTCTACGAGCAGTACTTC.

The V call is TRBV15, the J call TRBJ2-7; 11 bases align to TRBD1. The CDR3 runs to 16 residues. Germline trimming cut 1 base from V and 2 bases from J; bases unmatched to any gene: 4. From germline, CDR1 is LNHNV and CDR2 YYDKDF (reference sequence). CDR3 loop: CATSRVPGQGAYEQYF. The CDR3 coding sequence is TGTGCCACCAGCAGAGTACCGGGACAGGGGGCCTACGAGCAGTACTTC. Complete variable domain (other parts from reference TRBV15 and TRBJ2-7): DAMVIQNPRYQVTQFGKPVTLSCSQTLNHNVMYWYQQKSSQAPKLLFHYYDKDFNNEADTPDNFQSRRPNTSFCFLDIRSPGLGDTAMYLCATSRVPGQGAYEQYFGPGTRLTVT.

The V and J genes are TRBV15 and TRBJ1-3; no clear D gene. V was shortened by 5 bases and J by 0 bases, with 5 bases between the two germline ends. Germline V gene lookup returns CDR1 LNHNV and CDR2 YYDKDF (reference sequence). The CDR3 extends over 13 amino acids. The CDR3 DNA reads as TGTGCCACCAGCTTGAGCTCTGGAAACACCATATATTTT. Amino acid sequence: CATSLSSGNTIYF.

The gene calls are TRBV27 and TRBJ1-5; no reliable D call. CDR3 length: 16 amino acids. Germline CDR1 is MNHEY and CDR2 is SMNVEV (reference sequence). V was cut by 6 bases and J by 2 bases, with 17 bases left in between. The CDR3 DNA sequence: TGTGCCAGCAGAGCCTCGATCGGGGTCGGCAATCAGCCCCAGCATTTT. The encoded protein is CASRASIGVGNQPQHF.

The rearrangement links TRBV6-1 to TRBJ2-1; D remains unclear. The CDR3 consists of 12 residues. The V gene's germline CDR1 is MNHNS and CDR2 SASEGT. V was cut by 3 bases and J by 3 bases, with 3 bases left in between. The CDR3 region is CASSDGYNEQFF. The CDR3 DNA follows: TGTGCCAGCAGTGATGGCTACAATGAGCAGTTCTTC.

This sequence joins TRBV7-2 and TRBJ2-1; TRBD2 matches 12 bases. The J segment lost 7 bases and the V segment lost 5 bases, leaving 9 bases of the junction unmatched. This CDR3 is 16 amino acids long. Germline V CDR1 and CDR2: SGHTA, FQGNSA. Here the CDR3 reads CASSHNLAGGLNEQFF. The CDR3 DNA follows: TGTGCCAGCAGCCATAATCTAGCGGGAGGGCTAAATGAGCAGTTCTTC.

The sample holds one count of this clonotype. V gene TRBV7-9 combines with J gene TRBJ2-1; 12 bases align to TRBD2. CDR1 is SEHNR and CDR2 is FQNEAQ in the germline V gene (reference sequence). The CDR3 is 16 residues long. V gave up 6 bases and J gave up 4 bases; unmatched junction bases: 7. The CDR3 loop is CASSLAGGPGYNEQFF. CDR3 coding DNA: TGTGCCAGCAGTCTAGCGGGAGGGCCCGGATACAATGAGCAGTTCTTC.

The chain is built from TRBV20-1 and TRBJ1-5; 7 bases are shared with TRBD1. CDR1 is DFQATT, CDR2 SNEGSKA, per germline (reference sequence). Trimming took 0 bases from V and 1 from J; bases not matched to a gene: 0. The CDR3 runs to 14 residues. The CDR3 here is CSAREQGSNQPQHF. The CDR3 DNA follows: TGCAGTGCTAGAGAACAGGGGAGCAATCAGCCCCAGCATTTT.

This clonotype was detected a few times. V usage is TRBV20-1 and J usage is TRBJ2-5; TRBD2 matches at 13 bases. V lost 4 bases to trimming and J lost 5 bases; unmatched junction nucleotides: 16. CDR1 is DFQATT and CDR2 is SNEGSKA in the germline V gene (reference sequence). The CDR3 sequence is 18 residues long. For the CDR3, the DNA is TGCAGTGCTACCGTCACTAGCGGGGGGGCTGGAGGAATTGAGACCCAGTACTTC. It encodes CSATVTSGGAGGIETQYF.

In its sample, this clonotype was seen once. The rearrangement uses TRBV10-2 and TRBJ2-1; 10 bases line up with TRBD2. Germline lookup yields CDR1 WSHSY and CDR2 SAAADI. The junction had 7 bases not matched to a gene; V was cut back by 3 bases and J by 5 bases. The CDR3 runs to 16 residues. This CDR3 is CASSETGLAADNEQFF. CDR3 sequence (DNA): TGCGCCAGCAGTGAAACCGGACTAGCGGCAGACAATGAGCAGTTCTTC.

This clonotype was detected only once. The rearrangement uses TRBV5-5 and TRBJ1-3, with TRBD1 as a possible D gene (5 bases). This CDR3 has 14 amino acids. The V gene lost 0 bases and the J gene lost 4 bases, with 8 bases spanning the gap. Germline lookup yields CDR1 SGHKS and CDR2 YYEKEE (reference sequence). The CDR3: CASSLGGPGNTIYF. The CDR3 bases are TGTGCCAGCAGCTTGGGGGGCCCGGGAAACACCATATATTTT.

CDR3 bases: TGCGCCAGCAGCTTGGGTCGGGGACTAGGGGGCTACGAGCAGTACTTC. This gives the protein CASSLGRGLGGYEQYF. The gene calls are TRBV5-1 and TRBJ2-7; TRBD2 aligns across 8 bases. The J segment lost 3 bases and the V segment lost 0 bases, leaving 8 bases of the junction unmatched. The CDR3 length is 16 residues. Germline V CDR1 and CDR2: SGHRS, YFSETQ.

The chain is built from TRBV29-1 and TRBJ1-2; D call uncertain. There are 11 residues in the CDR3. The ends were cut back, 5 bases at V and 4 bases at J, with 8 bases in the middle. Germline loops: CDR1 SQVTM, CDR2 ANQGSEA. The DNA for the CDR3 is TGCAGCGTTCTAGGGATCTATGGCTACACCTTC. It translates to CSVLGIYGYTF.